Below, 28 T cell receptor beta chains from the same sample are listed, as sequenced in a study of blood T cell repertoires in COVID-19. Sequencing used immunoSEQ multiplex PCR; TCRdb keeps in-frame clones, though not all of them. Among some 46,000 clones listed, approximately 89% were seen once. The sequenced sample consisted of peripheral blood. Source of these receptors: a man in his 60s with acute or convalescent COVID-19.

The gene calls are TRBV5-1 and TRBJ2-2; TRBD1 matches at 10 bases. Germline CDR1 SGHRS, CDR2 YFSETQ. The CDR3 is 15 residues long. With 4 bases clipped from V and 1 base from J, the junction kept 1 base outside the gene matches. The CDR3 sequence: CASSRDRGNTGELFF. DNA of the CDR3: TGCGCCAGCAGCAGGGACAGGGGGAACACCGGGGAGCTGTTTTTT. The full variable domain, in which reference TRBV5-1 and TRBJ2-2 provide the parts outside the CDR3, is KAGVTQTPRYLIKTRGQQVTLSCSPISGHRSVSWYQQTPGQGLQFLFEYFSETQRNKGNFPGRFSGRQFSNSRSEMNVSTLELGDSALYLCASSRDRGNTGELFFGEGSRLTVL.

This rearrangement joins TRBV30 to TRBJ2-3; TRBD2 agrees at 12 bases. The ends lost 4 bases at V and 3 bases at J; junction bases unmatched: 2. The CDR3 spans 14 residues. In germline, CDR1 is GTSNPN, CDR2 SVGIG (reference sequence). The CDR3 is CAWTSGRVTDTQYF. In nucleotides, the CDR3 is TGTGCCTGGACTAGCGGGAGGGTTACAGATACGCAGTATTTT. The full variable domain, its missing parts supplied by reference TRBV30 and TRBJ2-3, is SQTIHQWPATLVQPVGSPLSLECTVEGTSNPNLYWYRQAAGRGLQLLFYSVGIGQISSEVPQNLSASRPQDRQFILSSKKLLLSDSGFYLCAWTSGRVTDTQYFGPGTRLTVL.

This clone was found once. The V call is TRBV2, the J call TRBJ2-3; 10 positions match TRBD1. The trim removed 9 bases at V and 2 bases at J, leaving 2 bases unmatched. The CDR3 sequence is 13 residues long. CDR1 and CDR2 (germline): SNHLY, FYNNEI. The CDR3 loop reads CARGQGNTDTQYF. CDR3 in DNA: TGTGCCAGGGGACAGGGGAACACAGATACGCAGTATTTT.

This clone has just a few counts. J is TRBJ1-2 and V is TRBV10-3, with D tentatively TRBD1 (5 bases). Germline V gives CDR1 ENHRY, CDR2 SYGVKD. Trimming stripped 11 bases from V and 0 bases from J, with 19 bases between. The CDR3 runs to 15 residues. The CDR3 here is CAVGRAGGSNYGYTF. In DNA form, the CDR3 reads TGTGCCGTGGGGCGAGCGGGTGGGTCTAACTATGGCTACACCTTC.

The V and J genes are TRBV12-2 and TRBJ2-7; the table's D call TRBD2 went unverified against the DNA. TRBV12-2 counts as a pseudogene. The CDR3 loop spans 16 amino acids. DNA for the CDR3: TGTGCAAGTCGCCCCAGAGAGGGAGGGAGCTCCTACGAGCAGTACTTC. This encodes CASRPREGGSSYEQYF.

CDR3 coding DNA: TGTGCCTGGAGTGCGACAGGCTACGAGCAGTACTTC. It translates to CAWSATGYEQYF. The rearrangement uses TRBV30 and TRBJ2-7; TRBD1 is a possible D gene (6 bases). The V gene lost 1 base and the J gene lost 3 bases, with 7 bases spanning the gap. This CDR3 is built from 12 residues. Germline assignment: CDR1 GTSNPN and CDR2 SVGIG (reference sequence).

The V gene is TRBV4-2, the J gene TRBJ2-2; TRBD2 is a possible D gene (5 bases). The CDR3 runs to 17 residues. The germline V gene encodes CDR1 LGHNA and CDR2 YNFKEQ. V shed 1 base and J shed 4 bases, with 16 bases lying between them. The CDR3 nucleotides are TGTGCCAGCAGCCAAGGAATAAGCCCTCGGGGCACCGGGGAGCTGTTTTTT. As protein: CASSQGISPRGTGELFF.

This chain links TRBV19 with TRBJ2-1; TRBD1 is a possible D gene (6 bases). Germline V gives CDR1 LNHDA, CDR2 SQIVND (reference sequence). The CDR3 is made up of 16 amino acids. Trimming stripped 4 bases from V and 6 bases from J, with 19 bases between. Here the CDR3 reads CASSTPYRARLNEQFF. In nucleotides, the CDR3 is TGTGCCAGTAGTACCCCCTACAGGGCGAGGCTCAATGAGCAGTTCTTC.

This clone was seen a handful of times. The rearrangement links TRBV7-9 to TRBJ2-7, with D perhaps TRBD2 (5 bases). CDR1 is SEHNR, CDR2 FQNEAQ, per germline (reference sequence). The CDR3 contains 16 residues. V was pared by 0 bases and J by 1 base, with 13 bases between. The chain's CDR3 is CASSLARGPVSYEQYF. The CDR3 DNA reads TGTGCCAGCAGCTTAGCACGGGGTCCTGTTTCCTACGAGCAGTACTTC. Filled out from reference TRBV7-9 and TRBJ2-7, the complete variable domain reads DTGVSQNPRHKITKRGQNVTFRCDPISEHNRLYWYRQTLGQGPEFLTYFQNEAQLEKSRLLSDRFSAERPKGSFSTLEIQRTEQGDSAMYLCASSLARGPVSYEQYFGPGTRLTVT.

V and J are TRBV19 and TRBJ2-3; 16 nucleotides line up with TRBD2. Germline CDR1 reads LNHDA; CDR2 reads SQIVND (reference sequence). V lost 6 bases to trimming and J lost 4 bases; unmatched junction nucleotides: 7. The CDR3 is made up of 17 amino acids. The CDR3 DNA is TGTGCCAGTAGCACTCCGGGACTAGCGGGAGGGGCAGATACGCAGTATTTT. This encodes CASSTPGLAGGADTQYF.

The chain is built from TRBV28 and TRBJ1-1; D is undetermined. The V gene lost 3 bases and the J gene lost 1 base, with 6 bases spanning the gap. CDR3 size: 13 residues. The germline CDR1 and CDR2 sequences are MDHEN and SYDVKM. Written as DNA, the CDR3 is TGTGCCAGCAGTTTCCGCGGGAACACTGAAGCTTTCTTT. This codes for CASSFRGNTEAFF.

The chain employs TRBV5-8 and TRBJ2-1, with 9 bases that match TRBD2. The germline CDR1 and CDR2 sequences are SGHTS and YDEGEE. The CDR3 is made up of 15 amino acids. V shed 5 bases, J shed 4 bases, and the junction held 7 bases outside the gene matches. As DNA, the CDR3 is TGTGCCAGCAGGAGACCTAGCGGGATTTACAATGAGCAGTTCTTC. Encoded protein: CASRRPSGIYNEQFF. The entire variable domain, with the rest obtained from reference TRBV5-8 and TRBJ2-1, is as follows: EAGVTQSPTHLIKTRGQQATLRCSPISGHTSVYWYQQALGLGLQFLLWYDEGEERNRGNFPPRFSGRQFPNYSSELNVNALELEDSALYLCASRRPSGIYNEQFFGPGTRLTVL.

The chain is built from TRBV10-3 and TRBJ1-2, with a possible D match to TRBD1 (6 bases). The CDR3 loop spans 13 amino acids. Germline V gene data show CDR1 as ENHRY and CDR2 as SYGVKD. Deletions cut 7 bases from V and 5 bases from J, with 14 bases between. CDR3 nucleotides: TGTGCCATCATGGGGGGGGCGCTTTATGGCTACACCTTC. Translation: CAIMGGALYGYTF.

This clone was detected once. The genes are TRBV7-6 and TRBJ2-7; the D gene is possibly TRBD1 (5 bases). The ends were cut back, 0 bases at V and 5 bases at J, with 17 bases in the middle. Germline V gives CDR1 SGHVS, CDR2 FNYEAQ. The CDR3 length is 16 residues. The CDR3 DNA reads TGTGCCAGCAGCTTAGCGGGGATGGCCTTGACAGACGAGCAGTACTTC. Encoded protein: CASSLAGMALTDEQYF.

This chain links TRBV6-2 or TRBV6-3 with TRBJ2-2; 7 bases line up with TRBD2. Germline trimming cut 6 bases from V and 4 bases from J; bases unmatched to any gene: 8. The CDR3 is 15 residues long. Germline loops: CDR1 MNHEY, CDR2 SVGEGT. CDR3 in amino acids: CASSLAATTTGELFF. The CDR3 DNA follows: TGTGCCAGCAGCCTAGCGGCTACCACCACCGGGGAGCTGTTTTTT.

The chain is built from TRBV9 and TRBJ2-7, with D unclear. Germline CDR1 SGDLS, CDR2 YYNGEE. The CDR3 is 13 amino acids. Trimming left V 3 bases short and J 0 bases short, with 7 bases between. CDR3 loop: CASSASPSYEQYF. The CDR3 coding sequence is TGTGCCAGCAGCGCTTCCCCCTCCTACGAGCAGTACTTC.

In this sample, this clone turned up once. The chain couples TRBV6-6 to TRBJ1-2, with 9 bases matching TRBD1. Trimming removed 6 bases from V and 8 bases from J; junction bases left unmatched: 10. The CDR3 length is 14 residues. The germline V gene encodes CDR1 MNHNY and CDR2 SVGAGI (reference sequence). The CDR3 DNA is TGTGCCAGCAGGCGGGACAGGGAAATGGGCGGCTACACCTTC. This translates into CASRRDREMGGYTF.

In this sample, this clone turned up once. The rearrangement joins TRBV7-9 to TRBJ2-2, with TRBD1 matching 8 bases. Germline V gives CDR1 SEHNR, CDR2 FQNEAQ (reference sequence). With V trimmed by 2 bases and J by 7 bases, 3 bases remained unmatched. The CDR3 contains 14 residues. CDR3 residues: CASSLLDRGGELFF. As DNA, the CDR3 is TGTGCCAGCAGCTTACTCGACAGGGGCGGGGAGCTGTTTTTT.

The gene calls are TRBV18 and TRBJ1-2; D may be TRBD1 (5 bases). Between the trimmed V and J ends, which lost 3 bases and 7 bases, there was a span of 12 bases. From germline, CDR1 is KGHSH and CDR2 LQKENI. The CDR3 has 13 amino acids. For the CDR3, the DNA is TGTGCCAGCTCACCTCGACAGCTCCTTGGCTACACCTTC. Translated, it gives CASSPRQLLGYTF.

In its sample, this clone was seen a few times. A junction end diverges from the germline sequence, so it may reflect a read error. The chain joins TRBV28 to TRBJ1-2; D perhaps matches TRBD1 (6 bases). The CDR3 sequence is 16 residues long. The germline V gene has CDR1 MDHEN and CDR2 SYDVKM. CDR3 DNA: TGTGCCCGCAGCGACCTGATAAGGGGGGGGGTCTATGGCTACACCTTC. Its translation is CARSDLIRGGVYGYTF.

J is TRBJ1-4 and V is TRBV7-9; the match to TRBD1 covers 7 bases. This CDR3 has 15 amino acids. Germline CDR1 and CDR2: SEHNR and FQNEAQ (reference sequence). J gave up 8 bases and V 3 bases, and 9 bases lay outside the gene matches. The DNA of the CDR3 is TGTGCCAGCAGCTTTGGAGACAGGGCTGGGGAAAAACTGTTTTTT. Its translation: CASSFGDRAGEKLFF.

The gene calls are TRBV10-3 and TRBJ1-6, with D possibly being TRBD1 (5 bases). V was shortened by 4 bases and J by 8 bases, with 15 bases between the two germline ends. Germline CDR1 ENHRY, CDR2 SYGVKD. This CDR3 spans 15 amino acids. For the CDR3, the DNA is TGTGCCATCAGTGGACCAGGACATTCGGATTCACCCCTCCACTTT. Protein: CAISGPGHSDSPLHF.

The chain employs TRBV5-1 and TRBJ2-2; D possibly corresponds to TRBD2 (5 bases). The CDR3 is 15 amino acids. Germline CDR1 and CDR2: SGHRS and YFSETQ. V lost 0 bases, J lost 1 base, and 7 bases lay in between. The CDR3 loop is CASSLDRENTGELFF. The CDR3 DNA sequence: TGCGCCAGCAGCTTGGATCGGGAGAACACCGGGGAGCTGTTTTTT.

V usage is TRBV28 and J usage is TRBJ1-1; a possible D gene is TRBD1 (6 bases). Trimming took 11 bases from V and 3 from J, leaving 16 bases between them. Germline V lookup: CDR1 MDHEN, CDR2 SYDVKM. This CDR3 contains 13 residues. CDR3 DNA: TGTGCCGTAAAGACAGGAGGCGACACTGAAGCTTTCTTT. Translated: CAVKTGGDTEAFF.

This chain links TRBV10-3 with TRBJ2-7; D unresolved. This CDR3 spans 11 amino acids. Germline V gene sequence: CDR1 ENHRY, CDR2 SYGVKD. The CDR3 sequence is CSLPSSYEQYF. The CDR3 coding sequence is TGTTCTCTCCCGAGCTCCTACGAGCAGTACTTC.

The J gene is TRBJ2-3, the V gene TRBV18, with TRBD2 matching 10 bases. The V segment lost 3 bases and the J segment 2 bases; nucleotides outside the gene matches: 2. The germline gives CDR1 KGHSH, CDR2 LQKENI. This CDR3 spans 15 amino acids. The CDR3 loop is CASSPTSGYTDTQYF. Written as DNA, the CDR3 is TGTGCCAGCTCACCGACTAGCGGGTACACAGATACGCAGTATTTT.

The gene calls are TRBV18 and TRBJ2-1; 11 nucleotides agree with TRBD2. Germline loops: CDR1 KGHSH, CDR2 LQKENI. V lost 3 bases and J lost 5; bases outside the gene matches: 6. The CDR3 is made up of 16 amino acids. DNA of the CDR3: TGTGCCAGCTCACCCCTTACTAGCGGGAGAAACAATGAGCAGTTCTTC. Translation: CASSPLTSGRNNEQFF.

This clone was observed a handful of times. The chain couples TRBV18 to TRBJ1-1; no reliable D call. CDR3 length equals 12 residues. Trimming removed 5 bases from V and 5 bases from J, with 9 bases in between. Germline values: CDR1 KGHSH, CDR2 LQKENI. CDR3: CASSTSGTEAFF. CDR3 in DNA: TGTGCCAGCTCAACTAGCGGGACTGAAGCTTTCTTT.